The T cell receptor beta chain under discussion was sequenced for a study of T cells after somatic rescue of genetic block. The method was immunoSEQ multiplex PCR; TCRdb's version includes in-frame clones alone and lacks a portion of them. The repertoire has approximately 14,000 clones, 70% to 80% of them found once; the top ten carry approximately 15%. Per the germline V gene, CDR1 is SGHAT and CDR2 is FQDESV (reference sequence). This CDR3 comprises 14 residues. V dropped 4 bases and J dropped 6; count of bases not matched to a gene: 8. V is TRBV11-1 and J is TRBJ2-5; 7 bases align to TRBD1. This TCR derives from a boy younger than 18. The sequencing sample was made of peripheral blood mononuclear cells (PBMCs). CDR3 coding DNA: TGTGCCAGCAGCTGGGACAGTTGGGAGCAGACCCAGTACTTC. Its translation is CASSWDSWEQTQYF.